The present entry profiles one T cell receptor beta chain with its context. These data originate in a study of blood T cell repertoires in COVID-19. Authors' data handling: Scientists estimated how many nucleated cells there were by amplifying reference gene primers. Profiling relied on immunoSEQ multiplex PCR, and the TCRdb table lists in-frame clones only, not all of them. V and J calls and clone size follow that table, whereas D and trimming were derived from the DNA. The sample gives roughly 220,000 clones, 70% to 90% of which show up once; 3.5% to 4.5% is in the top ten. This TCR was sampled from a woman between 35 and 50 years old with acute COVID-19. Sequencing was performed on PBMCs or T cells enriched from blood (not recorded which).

The CDR3 DNA is TGTGCCAGCAGCTTACTCCCCGAGGGTAGGTATGAGCAGTTCTTC. Translated, it gives CASSLLPEGRYEQFF. This chain links TRBV11-2 with TRBJ2-1, with a possible D match to TRBD2 (5 bases). Trimming cost V 2 bases and J 8 bases, with 16 bases left between them. CDR1 is SGHAT, CDR2 FQNNGV, per germline. This CDR3 region has 15 residues.